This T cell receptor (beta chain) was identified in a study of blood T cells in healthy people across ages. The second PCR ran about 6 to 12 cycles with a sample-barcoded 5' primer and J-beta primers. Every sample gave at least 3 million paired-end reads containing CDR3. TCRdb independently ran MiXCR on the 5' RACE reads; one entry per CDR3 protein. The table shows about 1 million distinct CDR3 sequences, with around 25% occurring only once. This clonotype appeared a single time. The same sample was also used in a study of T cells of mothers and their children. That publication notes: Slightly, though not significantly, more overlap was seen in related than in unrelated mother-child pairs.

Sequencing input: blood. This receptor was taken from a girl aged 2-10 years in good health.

The CDR3 loop reads CSARTGGGYGYTF. In nucleotides, the CDR3 is TGCAGTGCTAGGACAGGGGGAGGCTATGGCTACACCTTC. The chain has TRBV20-1 and TRBJ1-2; 9 positions match TRBD1. This CDR3 region has 13 residues. Trimming took 3 bases from V and 4 from J; bases not matched to a gene: 3. The germline V gene has CDR1 DFQATT and CDR2 SNEGSKA (reference sequence).